This T cell receptor (beta chain) was profiled in a study of cytomegalovirus exposure and HLA in healthy donors. Study results and limitations: There were 160 or so TCR beta chains listed as cytomegalovirus-associated.

The germline V gene has CDR1 MDHEN and CDR2 SYDVKM. V shed 6 bases and J 4 bases; nucleotides not matched to a gene: 9. The CDR3 covers 15 residues. Regarding this clone: The antigen is unknown.

This PCR relied on a set of 60 Vbeta primers and 13 Jbeta primers. Profiling relied on immunoSEQ multiplex PCR, and the TCRdb table lists in-frame clones only, not all of them. The sample includes under 65,000 clones. Sample: PBMCs. The genes are TRBV28 and TRBJ2-3, with 8 nucleotides matching TRBD1. The sequence came from a woman between 18 and 29 years old in good health and CMV-seronegative. The DNA for the CDR3 is TGTGCCAGCAGCCCGGACAGGGTAGGCGCAGATACGCAGTATTTT. Protein sequence: CASSPDRVGADTQYF.